This entry lists 21 T cell receptor beta chains sequenced from one sample in a study of radiotherapy plus CTLA-4 blockade in lung cancer. TCRdb's table, derived via immunoSEQ multiplex PCR, lists solely in-frame clones and lacks some. The table has 20,000 to 25,000 clones, less than 80% seen once. The starting material was peripheral blood, obtained from a patient treated with radiotherapy plus ipilimumab. Source of these receptors: a human donor with non-small cell lung cancer whose response to radiotherapy plus ipilimumab could not be evaluated.

The CDR3 sequence: CASSRDWGQGVDTQYF. The DNA for the CDR3 is TGTGCCAGCAGCCGAGACTGGGGACAGGGGGTAGATACGCAGTATTTT. The chain combines TRBV5-4 with TRBJ2-3; 11 bases agree with TRBD1. CDR1 is SGHNT, CDR2 YYREEE, per germline (reference sequence). The CDR3 is 16 residues long. Trimming cost V 4 bases and J 5 bases; bases outside gene matches: 9.

This chain uses TRBV6-6 with TRBJ2-4, with 7 bases fitting TRBD1. J lost 0 bases, V lost 5 bases, and 7 bases had no gene match. The germline CDR1 and CDR2 sequences are MNHNY and SVGAGI (reference sequence). This CDR3 region has 16 residues. Written as DNA, the CDR3 is TGTGCCAGCAGTCAGGACAGGTCCCTAGCCAAAAACATTCAGTACTTC. Amino acids: CASSQDRSLAKNIQYF.

V gene TRBV7-9 combines with J gene TRBJ2-7; 9 bases fit TRBD1. V gave up 2 bases and J gave up 3 bases; unmatched junction bases: 2. From germline, CDR1 is SEHNR and CDR2 FQNEAQ (reference sequence). The CDR3 contains 14 residues. Here the CDR3 DNA reads TGTGCCAGCAGCTTAACAGGGGGCCTCTACGAGCAGTACTTC. Amino acid sequence: CASSLTGGLYEQYF.

The chain joins TRBV5-1 to TRBJ2-5; the match to TRBD1 covers 8 bases. J was trimmed by 4 bases and V by 3 bases; bases with no gene match: 2. CDR1 and CDR2 (germline): SGHRS, YFSETQ. The CDR3 spans 13 residues. This chain's CDR3 is CASSSQGAETQYF. The DNA of the CDR3 is TGCGCCAGCAGCTCGCAGGGGGCAGAGACCCAGTACTTC.

This chain uses TRBV6-5 with TRBJ1-1; 8 positions agree with TRBD1. Unmatched junction bases numbered 7, after V lost 0 bases and J lost 7 bases. There are 15 residues in the CDR3. The V gene's germline CDR1 is MNHEY and CDR2 SVGAGI. CDR3 bases: TGTGCCAGCAGTTACTCCGGGACAGGAGGGCTTGAAGCTTTCTTT. Translating it yields CASSYSGTGGLEAFF.

The V gene is TRBV28, the J gene TRBJ2-7; 10 bases line up with TRBD2. Germline V CDR1 and CDR2: MDHEN, SYDVKM. The CDR3 loop spans 15 amino acids. V trimming: 2 bases; J trimming: 3 bases; junction bases outside the gene matches: 4. For the CDR3, the DNA is TGTGCCAGCAGTTTAGAACTAGCGGGGATCTACGAGCAGTACTTC. This encodes CASSLELAGIYEQYF.

The rearrangement joins TRBV19 to TRBJ2-2; D may be TRBD1 (6 bases). The CDR3 consists of 13 residues. CDR1 LNHDA and CDR2 SQIVND come from the germline V gene (reference sequence). Trimming shortened V by 7 bases and J by 7 bases, and 13 bases separated the two germline ends. CDR3 residues: CASTPRGIGELFF. The CDR3 nucleotides read TGTGCCAGTACCCCGAGGGGGATCGGGGAGCTGTTTTTT.

This rearrangement joins TRBV4-3 to TRBJ2-3; 12 nucleotides align to TRBD1. The CDR3 runs 16 residues. Per the germline V gene, CDR1 is LGHNA and CDR2 is YSLEER. Trimming at V came to 2 bases and at J to 5 bases, leaving 5 bases not matched to a gene. The CDR3 sequence: CASSQFWDRGQDTQYF. CDR3 bases: TGCGCCAGCAGCCAATTCTGGGACAGGGGGCAAGATACGCAGTATTTT.

The chain is built from TRBV27 and TRBJ2-7; 8 positions agree with TRBD2. The J segment lost 2 bases and the V segment lost 6 bases, leaving 9 bases of the junction unmatched. Germline values: CDR1 MNHEY, CDR2 SMNVEV (reference sequence). CDR3 length equals 15 residues. The CDR3: CASRVTSGQTYEQYF. The CDR3 bases are TGTGCCAGCAGGGTCACTAGCGGACAAACCTACGAGCAGTACTTC.

This clone appeared once. The V gene is TRBV2, the J gene TRBJ2-1; possibly TRBD2 for D (6 bases). The CDR3 sequence is 14 residues long. Trimming removed 5 bases from V and 0 bases from J, with 8 bases in between. Germline assignment: CDR1 SNHLY and CDR2 FYNNEI. For the CDR3, the DNA is TGTGCCAGCAGTCCCGGGAGCTCCTACAATGAGCAGTTCTTC. Translating gives CASSPGSSYNEQFF. Together with reference TRBV2 and TRBJ2-1, the CDR3 gives the full variable domain: EPEVTQTPSHQVTQMGQEVILRCVPISNHLYFYWYRQILGQKVEFLVSFYNNEISEKSEIFDDQFSVERPDGSNFTLKIRSTKLEDSAMYFCASSPGSSYNEQFFGPGTRLTVL.

The chain is built from TRBV27 and TRBJ2-5; 14 bases align to TRBD2. There are 15 residues in the CDR3. The germline CDR1 and CDR2 sequences are MNHEY and SMNVEV (reference sequence). J gave up 14 bases and V 5 bases, and 13 bases lay outside the gene matches. The chain's CDR3 is CASSITGTSGRHLYF. The CDR3 region has the DNA TGTGCCAGCAGTATCACCGGGACTAGCGGGAGACACCTTTACTTC.

The rearrangement joins TRBV5-1 to TRBJ2-7, with a tentative D call TRBD2 (6 bases). Per germline, CDR1 SGHRS and CDR2 YFSETQ. V lost 4 bases and J 2 bases, leaving 16 bases between the germline ends. The CDR3 covers 15 residues. CDR3 in amino acids: CASSPRGDGTYEQYF. As DNA, the CDR3 is TGCGCCAGCAGCCCCCGCGGGGACGGAACCTACGAGCAGTACTTC.

The chain's CDR3 is CASSPFFSGVTGELFF. CDR3 coding DNA: TGCGCCAGCAGCCCCTTCTTTTCGGGAGTCACCGGGGAGCTGTTTTTT. The rearrangement joins TRBV5-1 to TRBJ2-2, with a possible D match to TRBD2 (6 bases). Trimming stripped 4 bases from V and 4 bases from J, with 17 bases between. Looked up from germline, CDR1 is SGHRS and CDR2 is YFSETQ. The length of the CDR3 is 16 residues.

This chain links TRBV11-2 with TRBJ2-6, with 14 positions matching TRBD2. CDR1 SGHAT and CDR2 FQNNGV come from the germline V gene. CDR3 size: 19 residues. After removal of 4 bases from V and 0 bases from J, the junction contained 5 bases not matched to a gene. CDR3 sequence reads: CASSSGLAGAFSGANVLTF. CDR3 nucleotides: TGTGCCAGCAGCTCGGGACTAGCGGGAGCATTCTCTGGGGCCAACGTCCTGACTTTC.

This chain connects TRBV6-5 to TRBJ2-7, with 13 positions matching TRBD2. Trimming removed 5 bases from V and 4 bases from J; junction bases left unmatched: 5. The CDR3 is made up of 15 amino acids. CDR1 is MNHEY and CDR2 is SVGAGI in the germline V gene. CDR3 bases: TGTGCCAGCAGTAGGACTAGCGGGAGTCAGTACGAGCAGTACTTC. This codes for CASSRTSGSQYEQYF.

V usage is TRBV6-5 and J usage is TRBJ1-2, with 7 bases fitting TRBD1. V dropped 6 bases and J dropped 5; count of bases not matched to a gene: 9. CDR3 length equals 14 residues. The germline gives CDR1 MNHEY, CDR2 SVGAGI. The CDR3 nucleotides read TGTGCCAGCAGGGGGCGACAGGGCGCTTATGGCTACACCTTC. Translated, it gives CASRGRQGAYGYTF.

The rearrangement links TRBV4-2 to TRBJ2-7; possible D gene TRBD2, 5 bases. V dropped 1 base and J dropped 3 bases, with 10 bases sitting between them. The CDR3 extends over 14 amino acids. The V gene's germline CDR1 is LGHNA and CDR2 YNFKEQ. The CDR3 protein is CASSQGLRGYEQYF. Written as DNA, the CDR3 is TGTGCCAGCAGCCAAGGATTACGGGGCTACGAGCAGTACTTC.

The V call is TRBV27, the J call TRBJ1-1, with TRBD1 matching 10 bases. Germline V gene sequence: CDR1 MNHEY, CDR2 SMNVEV (reference sequence). V gave up 2 bases and J gave up 0 bases; unmatched junction bases: 6. The length of the CDR3 is 17 residues. CDR3 bases: TGTGCCAGCAGTTTAGGGGACAGGGGCCCGATGAACACTGAAGCTTTCTTT. Translating it yields CASSLGDRGPMNTEAFF.

The chain couples TRBV11-2 to TRBJ2-7, with 9 bases fitting TRBD1. Trimming at V came to 5 bases and at J to 0 bases, leaving 8 bases not matched to a gene. Germline V CDR1 and CDR2: SGHAT, FQNNGV. CDR3 length: 16 amino acids. The CDR3 loop reads CASSPRQGVYSYEQYF. CDR3 in DNA: TGTGCCAGCAGCCCGAGACAGGGGGTTTACTCCTACGAGCAGTACTTC.

The chain joins TRBV28 to TRBJ1-4; a weak D match, TRBD1 (5 bases). The germline V gene has CDR1 MDHEN and CDR2 SYDVKM. Trimming pared 4 bases from V and 4 bases from J, leaving 19 bases between. The CDR3 is 17 amino acids. The CDR3 is CASSSPSTARGNEKLFF. The CDR3 bases are TGTGCCAGCAGTTCACCTTCGACGGCTAGGGGTAATGAAAAACTGTTTTTT. Looking up the rest from reference TRBV28 and TRBJ1-4 gives the full variable domain: DVKVTQSSRYLVKRTGEKVFLECVQDMDHENMFWYRQDPGLGLRLIYFSYDVKMKEKGDIPEGYSVSREKKERFSLILESASTNQTSMYLCASSSPSTARGNEKLFFGSGTQLSVL.

There are a few counts of this clone. The J gene is TRBJ2-2, the V gene TRBV28, with 7 bases fitting TRBD2. The CDR3 covers 18 residues. Germline-derived CDR1 and CDR2 are MDHEN and SYDVKM. The V segment lost 5 bases and the J segment 5 bases; nucleotides outside the gene matches: 17. The CDR3 sequence is CASSPRALAGGWTGELFF. The DNA for the CDR3 is TGTGCCAGCAGTCCCCGTGCCTTAGCGGGTGGCTGGACCGGGGAGCTGTTTTTT.